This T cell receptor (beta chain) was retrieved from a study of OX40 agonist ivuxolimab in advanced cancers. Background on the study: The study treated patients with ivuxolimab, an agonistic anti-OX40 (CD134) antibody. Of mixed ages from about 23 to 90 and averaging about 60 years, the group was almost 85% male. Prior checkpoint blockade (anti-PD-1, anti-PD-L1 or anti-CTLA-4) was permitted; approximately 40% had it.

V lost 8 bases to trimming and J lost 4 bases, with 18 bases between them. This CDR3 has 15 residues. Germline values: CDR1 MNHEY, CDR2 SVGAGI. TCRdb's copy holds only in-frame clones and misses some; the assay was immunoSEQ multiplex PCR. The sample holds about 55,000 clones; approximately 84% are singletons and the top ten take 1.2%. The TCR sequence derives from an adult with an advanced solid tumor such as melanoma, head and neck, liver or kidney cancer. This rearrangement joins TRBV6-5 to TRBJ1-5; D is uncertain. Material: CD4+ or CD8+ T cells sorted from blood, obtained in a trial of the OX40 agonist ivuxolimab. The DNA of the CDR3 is TGTGCCAGCGTAAGAGGTGGAGAGGGTAATCAGCCCCAGCATTTT. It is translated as CASVRGGEGNQPQHF.